This passage covers 16 T cell receptor beta chains from one sample sequenced in a study of blood T cell repertoires in COVID-19. Clones were sequenced by immunoSEQ multiplex PCR, and TCRdb holds only the in-frame ones, with some missing. This sample yields about 89,000 clones, of which approximately 84% are seen a single time; roughly 10% belongs to the top ten. The sequenced material came from peripheral blood. Source of these receptors: a woman older than 75 with acute or convalescent COVID-19.

The chain joins TRBV18 to TRBJ1-5; D not resolved. Germline V gives CDR1 KGHSH, CDR2 LQKENI. V lost 5 bases to trimming and J lost 3 bases, with 5 bases between them. CDR3 size: 12 residues. The CDR3 DNA reads TGTGCCAGCTCAGGCCTCAATCAGCCCCAGCATTTT. Amino acids: CASSGLNQPQHF.

The rearrangement uses TRBV11-1 and TRBJ2-6; 8 nucleotides align to TRBD2. CDR3 length: 16 amino acids. J was trimmed by 2 bases and V by 2 bases; bases with no gene match: 2. Germline V gene data show CDR1 as SGHAT and CDR2 as FQDESV (reference sequence). The CDR3 reads CASSLRRGAGANVLTF. As DNA, the CDR3 is TGTGCCAGCAGCTTAAGGCGGGGGGCTGGGGCCAACGTCCTGACTTTC.

Points on this clone: The same CDR3 can be traced to other DNA sequences in this sample. CDR3 amino acids: CASSPDSNYGYTF. The CDR3 nucleotides are TGTGCCAGCAGCCCAGACAGTAACTATGGCTACACCTTC. This sequence joins TRBV5-4 and TRBJ1-2, with D perhaps TRBD1 (5 bases). Trimming pared 4 bases from V and 1 base from J, leaving 8 bases between. The CDR3 consists of 13 residues. Germline V gives CDR1 SGHNT, CDR2 YYREEE (reference sequence). Variable domain in full (rest from reference TRBV5-4 and TRBJ1-2): ETGVTQSPTHLIKTRGQQVTLRCSSQSGHNTVSWYQQALGQGPQFIFQYYREEENGRGNFPPRFSGLQFPNYSSELNVNALELDDSALYLCASSPDSNYGYTFGSGTRLTVV.

The V and J genes are TRBV29-1 and TRBJ2-3; D perhaps matches TRBD1 (8 bases). Germline CDR1 is SQVTM and CDR2 is ANQGSEA. The CDR3 loop spans 15 amino acids. The ends were cut back, 5 bases at V and 2 bases at J, with 17 bases in the middle. The CDR3 DNA sequence: TGCAGCGTTAGCGGGACAGGAGGGTTCACAGATACGCAGTATTTT. Translation gives CSVSGTGGFTDTQYF.

J is TRBJ2-2 and V is TRBV5-1, with 7 bases aligning to TRBD1. J lost 0 bases, V lost 3 bases, and 5 bases had no gene match. Germline-derived CDR1 and CDR2 are SGHRS and YFSETQ. CDR3 length: 16 residues. The CDR3 here is CASSSSGTANTGELFF. The DNA of the CDR3 is TGCGCCAGCAGCTCATCCGGGACAGCGAACACCGGGGAGCTGTTTTTT.

The rearrangement joins TRBV12-3 or TRBV12-4 to TRBJ1-2; a weak D match, TRBD1 (5 bases). The CDR3 has 13 amino acids. The V and J ends lost 3 bases and 4 bases respectively, with 9 bases between them. CDR3 sequence (DNA): TGTGCCAGCAGTTTGGACACCCTCTATGGCTACACCTTC. The encoded protein is CASSLDTLYGYTF.

This chain connects TRBV28 to TRBJ1-5, with a weak D call TRBD1 (6 bases). The CDR3 has 14 residues. Germline-derived CDR1 and CDR2 are MDHEN and SYDVKM. The V gene lost 3 bases and the J gene lost 4 bases, with 10 bases spanning the gap. The CDR3 coding sequence is TGTGCCAGCAGTTTCAGGGGCCCGAATCAGCCCCAGCATTTT. Translation gives CASSFRGPNQPQHF. Variable domain in full (rest from reference TRBV28 and TRBJ1-5): DVKVTQSSRYLVKRTGEKVFLECVQDMDHENMFWYRQDPGLGLRLIYFSYDVKMKEKGDIPEGYSVSREKKERFSLILESASTNQTSMYLCASSFRGPNQPQHFGDGTRLSIL.

The chain couples TRBV4-1 to TRBJ1-3; D gene unclear. This CDR3 is 18 amino acids long. Germline V CDR1 and CDR2: MGHRA, YSYEKL. The V and J ends lost 1 base and 0 bases respectively, with 16 bases between them. Written as DNA, the CDR3 is TGCGCCAGCAGCCAAGTTGGCGGCGGATGGAGCTCTGGAAACACCATATATTTT. Its protein product is CASSQVGGGWSSGNTIYF.

The chain combines TRBV5-4 with TRBJ2-2; D remains unclear. Deletions cut 0 bases from V and 6 bases from J, with 12 bases between. The germline V gene has CDR1 SGHNT and CDR2 YYREEE (reference sequence). The CDR3 is 15 amino acids. The CDR3, as DNA: TGTGCCAGCAGCTTGGACGGTAGATCCGCCGGGGAGCTGTTTTTT. Encoded protein: CASSLDGRSAGELFF.

The chain combines TRBV7-9 with TRBJ2-1; TRBD1 matches at 11 bases. The CDR3 spans 16 residues. Germline V CDR1 and CDR2: SEHNR, FQNEAQ (reference sequence). V was pared by 4 bases and J by 3 bases, with 5 bases of the junction left unmatched. The CDR3 sequence is CASSWWGTGGYNEQFF. As DNA, the CDR3 is TGTGCCAGCAGCTGGTGGGGGACAGGGGGCTACAATGAGCAGTTCTTC.

This rearrangement joins TRBV5-1 to TRBJ1-6, with 10 bases that match TRBD1. J gave up 9 bases and V 1 base, and 7 bases lay outside the gene matches. Per the germline V gene, CDR1 is SGHRS and CDR2 is YFSETQ. The CDR3 runs to 16 residues. The CDR3: CASSLLGGQGTSPLHF. The DNA of the CDR3 is TGCGCCAGCAGCTTGCTCGGGGGACAGGGGACTTCACCCCTCCACTTT. The complete variable domain, with remaining parts taken from reference TRBV5-1 and TRBJ1-6, reads KAGVTQTPRYLIKTRGQQVTLSCSPISGHRSVSWYQQTPGQGLQFLFEYFSETQRNKGNFPGRFSGRQFSNSRSEMNVSTLELGDSALYLCASSLLGGQGTSPLHFGNGTRLTVT.

The chain couples TRBV28 to TRBJ1-2, with D possibly being TRBD1 (6 bases). Deletions cut 6 bases from V and 5 bases from J, with 22 bases between. This CDR3 spans 16 amino acids. Per germline, CDR1 MDHEN and CDR2 SYDVKM. CDR3: CASSLIQTGFGYGYTF. The DNA of the CDR3 is TGTGCCAGCAGCCTAATACAGACAGGCTTTGGATATGGCTACACCTTC.

The chain carries TRBV5-1 and TRBJ1-2; 7 bases line up with TRBD1. This CDR3 spans 15 amino acids. Germline CDR1 and CDR2: SGHRS and YFSETQ. The trim removed 4 bases at V and 4 bases at J, leaving 10 bases unmatched. The CDR3 sequence: CASSPQRTGGYGYTF. The CDR3 nucleotides read TGCGCCAGCAGCCCCCAACGGACAGGTGGCTATGGCTACACCTTC.

The chain links TRBV4-1 to TRBJ2-5, with D unresolved. The germline gives CDR1 MGHRA, CDR2 YSYEKL. The CDR3 spans 15 residues. V shed 0 bases and J shed 2 bases, with 10 bases lying between them. In nucleotides, the CDR3 is TGCGCCAGCAGCCAAGATCGCGACTTACAAGAGACCCAGTACTTC. Its protein product is CASSQDRDLQETQYF.

This clone was counted a single time. This rearrangement joins TRBV28 to TRBJ1-1, with D possibly being TRBD1 (6 bases). Trimming took off 7 bases at V and 2 bases at J, with 23 bases between the two ends. CDR3 length: 17 residues. CDR1 and CDR2 (germline): MDHEN, SYDVKM. In nucleotides, the CDR3 is TGTGCCAGCAAAAAATACAGGGAGTTTAACAGAAACACTGAAGCTTTCTTT. It is translated as CASKKYREFNRNTEAFF.

This clone was detected a few times. The chain combines TRBV14 with TRBJ2-7; tentative D call: TRBD1 (6 bases). CDR3 length: 12 residues. V lost 5 bases and J lost 4, with 9 bases in between. The V gene's germline CDR1 is SGHDN and CDR2 FVKESK. The CDR3 reads CASSSQGYEQYF. CDR3 nucleotides: TGTGCCAGCAGCTCGCAGGGGTACGAGCAGTACTTC.